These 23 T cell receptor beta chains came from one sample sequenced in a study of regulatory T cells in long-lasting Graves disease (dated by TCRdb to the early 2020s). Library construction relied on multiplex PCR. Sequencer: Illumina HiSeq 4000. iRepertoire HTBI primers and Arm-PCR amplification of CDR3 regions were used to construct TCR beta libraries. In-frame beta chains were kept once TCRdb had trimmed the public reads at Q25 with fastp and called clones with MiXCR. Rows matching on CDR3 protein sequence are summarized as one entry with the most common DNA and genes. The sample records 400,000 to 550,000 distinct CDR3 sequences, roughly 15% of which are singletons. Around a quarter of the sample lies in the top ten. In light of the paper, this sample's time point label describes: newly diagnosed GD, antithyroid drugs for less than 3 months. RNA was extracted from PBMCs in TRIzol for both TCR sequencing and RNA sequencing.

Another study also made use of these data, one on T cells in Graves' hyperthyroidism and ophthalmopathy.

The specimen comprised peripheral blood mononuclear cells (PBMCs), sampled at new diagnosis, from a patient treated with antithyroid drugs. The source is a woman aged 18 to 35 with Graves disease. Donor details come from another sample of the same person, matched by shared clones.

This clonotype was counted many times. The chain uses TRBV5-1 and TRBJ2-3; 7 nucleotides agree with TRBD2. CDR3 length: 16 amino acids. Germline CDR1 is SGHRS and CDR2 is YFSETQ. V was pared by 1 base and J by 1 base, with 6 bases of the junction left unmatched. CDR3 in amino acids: CASSLWLADRTDTQYF. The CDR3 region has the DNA TGCGCCAGCAGCTTGTGGCTAGCGGACCGCACAGATACGCAGTATTTT. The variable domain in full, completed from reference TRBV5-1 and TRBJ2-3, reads KAGVTQTPRYLIKTRGQQVTLSCSPISGHRSVSWYQQTPGQGLQFLFEYFSETQRNKGNFPGRFSGRQFSNSRSEMNVSTLELGDSALYLCASSLWLADRTDTQYFGPGTRLTVL.

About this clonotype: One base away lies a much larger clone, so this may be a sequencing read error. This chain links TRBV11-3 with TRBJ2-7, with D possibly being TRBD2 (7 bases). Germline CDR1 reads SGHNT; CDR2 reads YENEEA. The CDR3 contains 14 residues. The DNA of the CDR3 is TGTGCCAGCAGCTTAGTTCGGGGGGCCTACGGGCAGTACTTC. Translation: CASSLVRGAYGQYF.

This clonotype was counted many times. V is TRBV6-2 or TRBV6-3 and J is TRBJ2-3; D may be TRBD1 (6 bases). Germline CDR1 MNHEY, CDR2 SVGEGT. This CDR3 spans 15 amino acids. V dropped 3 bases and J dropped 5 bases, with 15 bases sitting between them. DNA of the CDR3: TGTGCCAGCAGTTATACAGGGTCATTCGGAGATACGCAGTATTTT. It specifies CASSYTGSFGDTQYF.

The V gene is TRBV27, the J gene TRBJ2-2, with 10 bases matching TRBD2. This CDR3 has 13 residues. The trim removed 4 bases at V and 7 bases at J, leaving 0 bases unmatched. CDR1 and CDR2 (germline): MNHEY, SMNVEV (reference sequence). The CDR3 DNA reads TGTGCCAGCAGTTGGACTAGCGGCGGGGAGCTGTTTTTT. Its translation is CASSWTSGGELFF.

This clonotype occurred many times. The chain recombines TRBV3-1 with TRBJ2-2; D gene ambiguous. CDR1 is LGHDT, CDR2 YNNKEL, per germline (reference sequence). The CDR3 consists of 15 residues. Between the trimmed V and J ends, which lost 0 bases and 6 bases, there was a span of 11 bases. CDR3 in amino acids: CASSQDQHGPGELFF. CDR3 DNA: TGTGCCAGCAGCCAAGATCAGCATGGTCCCGGGGAGCTGTTTTTT.

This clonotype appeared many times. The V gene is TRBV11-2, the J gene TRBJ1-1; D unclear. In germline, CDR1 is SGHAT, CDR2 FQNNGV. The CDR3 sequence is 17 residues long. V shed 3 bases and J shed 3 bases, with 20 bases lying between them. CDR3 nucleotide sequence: TGTGCCAGCAGCTTCGGCGGGCTCGACGGCCTCCACACTGAAGCTTTCTTT. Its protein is CASSFGGLDGLHTEAFF. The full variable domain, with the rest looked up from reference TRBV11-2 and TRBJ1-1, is EAGVAQSPRYKIIEKRQSVAFWCNPISGHATLYWYQQILGQGPKLLIQFQNNGVVDDSQLPKDRFSAERLKGVDSTLKIQPAKLEDSAVYLCASSFGGLDGLHTEAFFGQGTRLTVV.

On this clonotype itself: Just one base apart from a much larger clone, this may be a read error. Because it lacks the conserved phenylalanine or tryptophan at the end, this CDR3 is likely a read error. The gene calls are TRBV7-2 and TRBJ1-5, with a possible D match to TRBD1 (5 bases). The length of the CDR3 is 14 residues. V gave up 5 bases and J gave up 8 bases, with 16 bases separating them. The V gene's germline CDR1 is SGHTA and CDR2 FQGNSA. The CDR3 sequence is CASSLEGPPEPQHL. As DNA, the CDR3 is TGTGCCAGCAGCCTGGAGGGACCGCCTGAGCCCCAGCATCTT.

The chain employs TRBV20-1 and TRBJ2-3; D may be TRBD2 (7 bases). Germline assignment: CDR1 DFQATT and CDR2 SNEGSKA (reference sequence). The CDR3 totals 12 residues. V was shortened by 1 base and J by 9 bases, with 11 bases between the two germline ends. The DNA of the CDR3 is TGCAGTGCTAGAGTAGGGGGAGGGACGCAGTATTTT. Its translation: CSARVGGGTQYF.

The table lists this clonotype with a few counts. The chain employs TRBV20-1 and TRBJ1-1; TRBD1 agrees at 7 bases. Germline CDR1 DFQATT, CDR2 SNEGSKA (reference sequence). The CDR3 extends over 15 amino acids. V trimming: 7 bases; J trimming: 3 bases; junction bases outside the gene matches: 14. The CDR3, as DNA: TGCAGTGTTATAGCCCCGGGACAGTCCTACACTGAAGCTTTCTTT. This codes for CSVIAPGQSYTEAFF.

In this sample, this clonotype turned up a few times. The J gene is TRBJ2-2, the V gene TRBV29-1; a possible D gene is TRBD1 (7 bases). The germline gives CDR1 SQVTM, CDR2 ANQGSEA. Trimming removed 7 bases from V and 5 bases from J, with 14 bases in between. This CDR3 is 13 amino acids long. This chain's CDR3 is CSALEGQTGELFF. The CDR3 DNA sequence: TGCAGCGCCTTGGAGGGACAGACCGGGGAGCTGTTTTTT.

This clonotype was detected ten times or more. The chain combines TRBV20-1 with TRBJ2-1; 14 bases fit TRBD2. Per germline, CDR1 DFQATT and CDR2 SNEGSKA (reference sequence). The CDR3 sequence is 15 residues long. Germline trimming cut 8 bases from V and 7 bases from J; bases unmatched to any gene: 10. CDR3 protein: CSPGGGLAGVNEQFF. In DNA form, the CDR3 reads TGCAGTCCAGGCGGGGGACTAGCGGGAGTAAATGAGCAGTTCTTC.

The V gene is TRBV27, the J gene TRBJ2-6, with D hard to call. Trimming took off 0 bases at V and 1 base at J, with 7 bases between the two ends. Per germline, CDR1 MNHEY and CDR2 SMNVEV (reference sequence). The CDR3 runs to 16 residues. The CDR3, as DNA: TGTGCCAGCAGTTTATCCGAACAGTCTGGGGCCAACGTCCTGACTTTC. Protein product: CASSLSEQSGANVLTF.

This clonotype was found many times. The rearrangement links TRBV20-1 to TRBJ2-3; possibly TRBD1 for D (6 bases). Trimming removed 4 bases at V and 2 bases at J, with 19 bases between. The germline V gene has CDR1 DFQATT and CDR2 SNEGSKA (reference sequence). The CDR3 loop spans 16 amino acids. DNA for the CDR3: TGCAGTGCTATCAGTGCCCAGGGGCCTTACACAGATACGCAGTATTTT. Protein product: CSAISAQGPYTDTQYF.

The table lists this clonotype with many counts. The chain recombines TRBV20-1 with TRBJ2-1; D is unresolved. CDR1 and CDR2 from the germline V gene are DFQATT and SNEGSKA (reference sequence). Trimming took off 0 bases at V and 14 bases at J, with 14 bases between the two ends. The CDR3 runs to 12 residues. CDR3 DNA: TGCAGTGCTAGAGATTTGGGAACTACGAAGTTCTTC. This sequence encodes CSARDLGTTKFF.

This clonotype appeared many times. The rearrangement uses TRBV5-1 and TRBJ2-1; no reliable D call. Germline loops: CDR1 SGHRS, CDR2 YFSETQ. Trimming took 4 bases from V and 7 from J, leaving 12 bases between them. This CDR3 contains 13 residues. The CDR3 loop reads CASSKDRPNEQFF. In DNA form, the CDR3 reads TGCGCCAGCAGCAAGGACCGCCCGAATGAGCAGTTCTTC.

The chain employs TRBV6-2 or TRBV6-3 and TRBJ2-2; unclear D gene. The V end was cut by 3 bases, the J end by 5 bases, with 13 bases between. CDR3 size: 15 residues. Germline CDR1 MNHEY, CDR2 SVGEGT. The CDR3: CASSYETGGTGELFF. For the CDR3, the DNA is TGTGCCAGCAGTTATGAGACTGGTGGGACCGGGGAGCTGTTTTTT.

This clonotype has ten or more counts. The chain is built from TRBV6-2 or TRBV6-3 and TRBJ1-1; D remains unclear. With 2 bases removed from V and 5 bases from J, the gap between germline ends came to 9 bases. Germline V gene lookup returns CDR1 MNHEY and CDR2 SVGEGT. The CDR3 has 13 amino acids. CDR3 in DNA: TGTGCCAGCAGTTACGACGTGACGACTGAAGCTTTCTTT. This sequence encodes CASSYDVTTEAFF.

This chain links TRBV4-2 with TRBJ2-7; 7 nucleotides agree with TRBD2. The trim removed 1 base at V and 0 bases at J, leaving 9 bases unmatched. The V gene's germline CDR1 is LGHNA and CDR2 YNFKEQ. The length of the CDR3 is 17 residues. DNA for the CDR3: TGTGCCAGCAGCCAAGGGATTGGGGGGGAGTCCTCCTACGAGCAGTACTTC. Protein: CASSQGIGGESSYEQYF.

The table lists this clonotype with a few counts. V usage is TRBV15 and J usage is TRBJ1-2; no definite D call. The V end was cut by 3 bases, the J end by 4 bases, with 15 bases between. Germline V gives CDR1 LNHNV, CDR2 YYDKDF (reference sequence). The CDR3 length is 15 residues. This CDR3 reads CATSRAERPPYGYTF. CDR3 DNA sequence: TGTGCCACCAGCAGGGCAGAACGACCTCCCTATGGCTACACCTTC. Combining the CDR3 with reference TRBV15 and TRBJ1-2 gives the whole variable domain DAMVIQNPRYQVTQFGKPVTLSCSQTLNHNVMYWYQQKSSQAPKLLFHYYDKDFNNEADTPDNFQSRRPNTSFCFLDIRSPGLGDTAMYLCATSRAERPPYGYTFGSGTRLTVV.

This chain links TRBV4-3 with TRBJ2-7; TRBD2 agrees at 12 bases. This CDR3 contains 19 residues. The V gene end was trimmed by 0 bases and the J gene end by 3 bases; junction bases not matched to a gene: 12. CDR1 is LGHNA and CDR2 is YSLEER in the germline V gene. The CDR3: CASSQDYGRGTSGLYEQYF. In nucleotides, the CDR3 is TGCGCCAGCAGCCAAGATTACGGCAGGGGGACTAGCGGGCTCTACGAGCAGTACTTC.

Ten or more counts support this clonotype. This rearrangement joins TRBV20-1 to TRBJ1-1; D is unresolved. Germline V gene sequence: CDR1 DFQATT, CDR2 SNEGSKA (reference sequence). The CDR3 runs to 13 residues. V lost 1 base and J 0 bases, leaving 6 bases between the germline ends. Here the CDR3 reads CSARGPLNTEAFF. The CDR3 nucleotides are TGCAGTGCTAGAGGGCCGTTGAACACTGAAGCTTTCTTT.

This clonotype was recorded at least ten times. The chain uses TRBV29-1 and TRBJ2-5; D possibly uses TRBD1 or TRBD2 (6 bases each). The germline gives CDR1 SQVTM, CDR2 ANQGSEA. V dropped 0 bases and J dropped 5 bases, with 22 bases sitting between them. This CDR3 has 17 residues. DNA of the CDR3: TGCAGCGTTGAAGATCTCGGGGGCTGGAACGGTTATGAGACCCAGTACTTC. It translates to CSVEDLGGWNGYETQYF.

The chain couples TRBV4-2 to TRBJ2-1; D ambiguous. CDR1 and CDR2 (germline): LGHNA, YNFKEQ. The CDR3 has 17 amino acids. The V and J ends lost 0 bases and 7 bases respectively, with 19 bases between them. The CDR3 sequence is CASSQDRGGSKGNEQFF. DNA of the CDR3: TGTGCCAGCAGCCAAGATAGAGGTGGTAGCAAAGGGAATGAGCAGTTCTTC.